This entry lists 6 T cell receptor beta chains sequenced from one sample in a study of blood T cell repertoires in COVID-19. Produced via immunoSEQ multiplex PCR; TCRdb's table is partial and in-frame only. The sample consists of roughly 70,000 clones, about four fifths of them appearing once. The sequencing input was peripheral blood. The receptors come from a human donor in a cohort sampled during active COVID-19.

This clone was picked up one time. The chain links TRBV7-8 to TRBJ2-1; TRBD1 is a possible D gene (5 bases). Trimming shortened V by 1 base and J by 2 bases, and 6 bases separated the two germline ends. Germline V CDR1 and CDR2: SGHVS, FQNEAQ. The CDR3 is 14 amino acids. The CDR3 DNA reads TGTGCCAGCAGCTTAGGGACACCCTACAATGAGCAGTTCTTC. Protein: CASSLGTPYNEQFF.

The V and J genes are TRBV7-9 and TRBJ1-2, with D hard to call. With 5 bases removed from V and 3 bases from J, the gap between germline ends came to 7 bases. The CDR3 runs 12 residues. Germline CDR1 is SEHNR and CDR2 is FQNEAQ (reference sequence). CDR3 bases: TGTGCCAGCAGCCGGGGAGACTATGGCTACACCTTC. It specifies CASSRGDYGYTF.

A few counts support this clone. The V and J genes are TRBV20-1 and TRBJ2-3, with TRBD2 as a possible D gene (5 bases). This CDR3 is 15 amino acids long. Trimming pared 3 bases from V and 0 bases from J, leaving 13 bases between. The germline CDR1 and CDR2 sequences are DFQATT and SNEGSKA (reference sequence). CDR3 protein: CSASFWETSTDTQYF. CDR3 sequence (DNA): TGCAGTGCTAGTTTTTGGGAGACTAGCACAGATACGCAGTATTTT.

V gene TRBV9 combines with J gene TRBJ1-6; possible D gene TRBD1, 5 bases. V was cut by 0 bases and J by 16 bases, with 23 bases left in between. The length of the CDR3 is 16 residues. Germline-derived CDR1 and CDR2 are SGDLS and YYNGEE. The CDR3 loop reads CASSVGPGVQEGLLHF. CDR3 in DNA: TGTGCCAGCAGCGTAGGCCCGGGAGTACAGGAGGGACTTCTCCACTTT.

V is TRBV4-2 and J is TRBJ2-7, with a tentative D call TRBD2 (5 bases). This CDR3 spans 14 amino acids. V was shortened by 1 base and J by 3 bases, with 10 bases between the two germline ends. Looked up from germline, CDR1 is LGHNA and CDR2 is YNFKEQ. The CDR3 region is CASSQVGEGYEQYF. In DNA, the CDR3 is TGTGCCAGCAGCCAAGTCGGGGAAGGCTACGAGCAGTACTTC.

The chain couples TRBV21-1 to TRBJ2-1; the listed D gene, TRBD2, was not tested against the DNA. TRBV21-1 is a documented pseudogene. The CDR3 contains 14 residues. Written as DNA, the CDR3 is TGTGCCAGCAGCACCCCAGCGGCGGAATATGAGCAGTTCTTC. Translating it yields CASSTPAAEYEQFF.